The following is a T cell receptor (beta chain) sequence with its context. What it binds is not known. RNA was extracted from bulk tissue without any cell sorting. The library came from three nested PCR rounds adapted from ARM-PCR protocols. Each CDR3 protein is one row after TCRdb ran MiXCR on the multiplex PCR reads. The table records approximately 86,000 distinct CDR3 sequences, over 60% of them present only once. This CDR3 spans 15 amino acids. V was pared by 4 bases and J by 0 bases, with 13 bases between. In germline, CDR1 is SQVTM, CDR2 ANQGSEA. This specimen belongs to a study of tumor and adjacent non-tumor tissue in lung cancer. Study context: Histology: under 15 adenocarcinoma, a couple of squamous cell carcinoma, 1 small cell lung cancer. Patients were aged about 30 to 76, approximately ten men and about five women, stage I to III. General study findings and limits: Compared with tumor, normal lung showed significantly lower TCR diversity. Normal lung showed higher cumulative top 100 clone frequency than tumor.

This sequence joins TRBV29-1 and TRBJ2-1; TRBD1 might be the D (5 bases). Sequencing was carried out using lung tumor tissue. The source of this sequence is a middle-aged woman with non-small cell lung cancer. CDR3 DNA sequence: TGCAGCGTTGCTAGGGCTAGGGGCTCCTACAATGAGCAGTTCTTC. Translated: CSVARARGSYNEQFF.